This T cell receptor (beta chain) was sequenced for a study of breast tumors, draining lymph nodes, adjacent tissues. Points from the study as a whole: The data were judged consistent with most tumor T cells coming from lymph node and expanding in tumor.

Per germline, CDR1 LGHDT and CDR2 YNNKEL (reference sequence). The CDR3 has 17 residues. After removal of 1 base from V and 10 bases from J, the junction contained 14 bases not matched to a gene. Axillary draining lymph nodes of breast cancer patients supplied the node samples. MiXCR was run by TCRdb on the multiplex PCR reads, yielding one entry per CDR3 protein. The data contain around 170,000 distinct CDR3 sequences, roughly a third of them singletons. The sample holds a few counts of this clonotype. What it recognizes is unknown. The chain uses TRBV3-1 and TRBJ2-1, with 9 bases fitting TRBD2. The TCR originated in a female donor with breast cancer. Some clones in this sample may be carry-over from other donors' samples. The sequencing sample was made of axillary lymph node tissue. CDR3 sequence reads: CASSQGEGLAGLEEQFF. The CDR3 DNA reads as TGTGCCAGCAGCCAAGGCGAAGGGCTAGCGGGGTTGGAGGAGCAGTTCTTC.